The T cell receptor beta chain described here comes from a study of blood T cell repertoires in COVID-19. This clone was found once. Per the germline V gene, CDR1 is SGHVS and CDR2 is FNYEAQ. This CDR3 spans 16 amino acids. Trimming took off 3 bases at V and 0 bases at J, with 12 bases between the two ends. Generated by immunoSEQ multiplex PCR, the TCRdb table keeps only in-frame clones and is missing some. In the table there are about 80,000 clones, about 91% of which are singletons. The rearrangement links TRBV7-6 to TRBJ2-1; D not certain. The receptor was isolated from a woman older than 75 with acute or convalescent COVID-19. The specimen was peripheral blood. The chain's CDR3 is CASSLSQQSSYNEQFF. The CDR3 coding sequence is TGTGCCAGCAGCTTGTCACAACAGAGCTCCTACAATGAGCAGTTCTTC. Complete variable domain (other parts from reference TRBV7-6 and TRBJ2-1): GAGVSQSPRYKVTKRGQDVALRCDPISGHVSLYWYRQALGQGPEFLTYFNYEAQQDKSGLPNDRFSAERPEGSISTLTIQRTEQRDSAMYRCASSLSQQSSYNEQFFGPGTRLTVL.